In its sample, the clone carrying this T cell receptor beta chain was seen a few times. This specimen belongs to a study of blood T cell repertoires in COVID-19. Only in-frame clones appear in the TCRdb table, and some are missing; sequencing was by immunoSEQ multiplex PCR. This table holds about half a million clones, over 75% found once. Germline V CDR1 and CDR2: KGHSH, LQKENI. The CDR3 length is 14 residues. V shed 3 bases and J 8 bases; nucleotides not matched to a gene: 5. This sequence was found in a human donor in a cohort sampled during active COVID-19. The chain recombines TRBV18 with TRBJ1-4; 8 bases fit TRBD1. The sample comprised peripheral blood. CDR3 coding DNA: TGTGCCAGCTCACCTCAGGGGGCATGGGAAAAACTGTTTTTT. Protein product: CASSPQGAWEKLFF.